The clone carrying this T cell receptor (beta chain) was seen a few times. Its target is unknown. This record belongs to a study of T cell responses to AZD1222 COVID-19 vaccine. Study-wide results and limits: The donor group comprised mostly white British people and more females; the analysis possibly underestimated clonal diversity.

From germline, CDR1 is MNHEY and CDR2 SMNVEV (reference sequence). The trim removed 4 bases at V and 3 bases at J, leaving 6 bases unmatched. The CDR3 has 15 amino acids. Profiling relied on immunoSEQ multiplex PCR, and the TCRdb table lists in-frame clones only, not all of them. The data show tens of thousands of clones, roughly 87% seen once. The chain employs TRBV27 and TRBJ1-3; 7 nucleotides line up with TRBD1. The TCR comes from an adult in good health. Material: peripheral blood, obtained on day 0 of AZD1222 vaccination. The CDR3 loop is CASSCPGTVGNTIYF. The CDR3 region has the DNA TGTGCCAGCAGTTGCCCCGGGACAGTTGGAAACACCATATATTTT.